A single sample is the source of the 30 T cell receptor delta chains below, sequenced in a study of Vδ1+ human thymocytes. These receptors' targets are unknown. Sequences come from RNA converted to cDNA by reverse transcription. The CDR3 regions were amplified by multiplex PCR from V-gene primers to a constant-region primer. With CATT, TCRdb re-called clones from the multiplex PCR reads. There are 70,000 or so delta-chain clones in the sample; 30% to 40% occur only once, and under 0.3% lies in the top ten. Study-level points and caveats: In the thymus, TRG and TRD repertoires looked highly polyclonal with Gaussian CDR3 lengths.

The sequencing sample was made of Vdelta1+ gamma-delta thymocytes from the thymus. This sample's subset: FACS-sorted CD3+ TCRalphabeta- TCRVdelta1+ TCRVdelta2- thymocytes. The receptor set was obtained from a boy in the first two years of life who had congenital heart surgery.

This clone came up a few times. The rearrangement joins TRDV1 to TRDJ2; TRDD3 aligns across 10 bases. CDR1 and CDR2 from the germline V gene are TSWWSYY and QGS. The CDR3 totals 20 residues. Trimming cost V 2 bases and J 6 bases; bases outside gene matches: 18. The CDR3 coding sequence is TGTGCTCTTGGGGAAACTCGAGGGTCTTTTCTGGGGGATAGCCCAGCACAACTCTTCTTT. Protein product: CALGETRGSFLGDSPAQLFF.

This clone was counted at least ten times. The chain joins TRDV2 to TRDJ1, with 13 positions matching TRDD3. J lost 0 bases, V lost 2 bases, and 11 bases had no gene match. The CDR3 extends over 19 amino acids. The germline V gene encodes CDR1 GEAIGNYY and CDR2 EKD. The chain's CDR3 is CACDMSYWGIRRNTDKLIF. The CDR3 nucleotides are TGTGCCTGTGACATGTCTTACTGGGGGATACGTCGGAACACCGATAAACTCATCTTT.

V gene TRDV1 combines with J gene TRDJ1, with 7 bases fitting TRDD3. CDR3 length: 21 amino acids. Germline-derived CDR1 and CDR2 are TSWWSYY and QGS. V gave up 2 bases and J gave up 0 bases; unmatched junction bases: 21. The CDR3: CALGEVLTVLGIPPYTDKLIF. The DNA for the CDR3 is TGTGCTCTTGGGGAAGTTTTGACTGTACTGGGGATCCCGCCTTACACCGATAAACTCATCTTT.

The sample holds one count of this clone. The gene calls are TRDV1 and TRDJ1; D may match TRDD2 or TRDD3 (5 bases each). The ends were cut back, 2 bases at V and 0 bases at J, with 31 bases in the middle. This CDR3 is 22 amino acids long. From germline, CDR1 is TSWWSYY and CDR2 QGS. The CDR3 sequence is CALGEFLLPTNVMGRHTDKLIF. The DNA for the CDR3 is TGTGCTCTTGGGGAATTCCTCTTGCCTACCAATGTCATGGGGCGCCACACCGATAAACTCATCTTT.

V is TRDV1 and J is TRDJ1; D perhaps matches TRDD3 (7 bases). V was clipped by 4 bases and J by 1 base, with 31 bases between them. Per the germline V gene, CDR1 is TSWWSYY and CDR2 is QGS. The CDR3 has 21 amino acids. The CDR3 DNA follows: TGTGCTCTTGGGGGACTTCCTCTTCTACTGGGGATCATCGTACGCACCGATAAACTCATCTTT. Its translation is CALGGLPLLLGIIVRTDKLIF.

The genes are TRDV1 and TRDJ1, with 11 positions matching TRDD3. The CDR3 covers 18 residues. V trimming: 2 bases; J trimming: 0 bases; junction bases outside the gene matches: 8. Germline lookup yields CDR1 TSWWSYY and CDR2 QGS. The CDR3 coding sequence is TGTGCTCTTGGGGAATTCCCCTACTGGGGGATAGACACCGATAAACTCATCTTT. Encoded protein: CALGEFPYWGIDTDKLIF.

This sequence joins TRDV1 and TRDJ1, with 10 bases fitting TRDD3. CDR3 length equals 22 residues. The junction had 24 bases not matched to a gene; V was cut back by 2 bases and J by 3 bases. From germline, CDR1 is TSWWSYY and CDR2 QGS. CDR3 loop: CALGETRGLPRGDTVTPDKLIF. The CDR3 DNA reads TGTGCTCTTGGGGAAACGCGGGGCCTTCCTAGGGGGGATACGGTCACACCCGATAAACTCATCTTT.

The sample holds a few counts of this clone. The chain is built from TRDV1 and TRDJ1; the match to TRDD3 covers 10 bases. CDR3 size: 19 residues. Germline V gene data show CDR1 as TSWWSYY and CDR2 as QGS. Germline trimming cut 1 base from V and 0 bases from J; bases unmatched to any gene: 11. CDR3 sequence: CALGERHGGYARDTDKLIF. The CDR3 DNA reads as TGTGCTCTTGGGGAACGGCACGGGGGATACGCCCGGGACACCGATAAACTCATCTTT.

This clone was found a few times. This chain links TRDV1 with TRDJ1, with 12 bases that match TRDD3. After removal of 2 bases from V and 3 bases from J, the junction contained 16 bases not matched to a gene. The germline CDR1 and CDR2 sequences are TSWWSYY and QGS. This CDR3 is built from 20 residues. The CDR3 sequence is CALGETLAGGYAGFADKLIF. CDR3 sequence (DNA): TGTGCTCTTGGGGAAACCCTCGCTGGGGGATACGCGGGGTTTGCCGATAAACTCATCTTT.

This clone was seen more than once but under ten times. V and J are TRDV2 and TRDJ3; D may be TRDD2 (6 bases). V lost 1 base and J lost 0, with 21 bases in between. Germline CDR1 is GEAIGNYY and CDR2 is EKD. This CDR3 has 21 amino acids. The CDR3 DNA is TGTGCCTGTGACACGCCTTCCCTCAACGTACTAAACTCCTGGGACACCCGACAGATGTTTTTC. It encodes CACDTPSLNVLNSWDTRQMFF.

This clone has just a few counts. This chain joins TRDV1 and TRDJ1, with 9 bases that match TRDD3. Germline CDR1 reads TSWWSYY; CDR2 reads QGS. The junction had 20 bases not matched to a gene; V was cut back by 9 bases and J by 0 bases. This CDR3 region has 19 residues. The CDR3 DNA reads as TGTGCTCTCGGTGTGGGGATCTCTTCAGCTGGGGGATACACCGATAAACTCATCTTT. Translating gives CALGVGISSAGGYTDKLIF.

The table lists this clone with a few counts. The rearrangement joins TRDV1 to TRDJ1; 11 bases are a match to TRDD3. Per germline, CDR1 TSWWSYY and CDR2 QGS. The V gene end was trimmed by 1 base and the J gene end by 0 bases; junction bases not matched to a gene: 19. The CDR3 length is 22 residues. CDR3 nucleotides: TGTGCTCTTGGGGAACCATCCTTCCTACTGGGGGATATAGTAAGGTACACCGATAAACTCATCTTT. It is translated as CALGEPSFLLGDIVRYTDKLIF.

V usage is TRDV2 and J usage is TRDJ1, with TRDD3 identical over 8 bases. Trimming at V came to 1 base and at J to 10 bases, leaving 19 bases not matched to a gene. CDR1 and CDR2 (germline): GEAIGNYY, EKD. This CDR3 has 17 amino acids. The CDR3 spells CACDTNQRTGGYSGLIF. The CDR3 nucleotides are TGTGCCTGTGACACTAACCAGCGTACTGGGGGGTACTCTGGACTCATCTTT.

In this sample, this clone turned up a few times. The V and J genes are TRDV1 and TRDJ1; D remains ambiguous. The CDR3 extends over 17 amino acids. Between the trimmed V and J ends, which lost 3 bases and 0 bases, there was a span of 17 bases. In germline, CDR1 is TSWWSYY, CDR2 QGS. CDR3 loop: CALGEAGFRRYTDKLIF. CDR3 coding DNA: TGTGCTCTTGGGGAGGCCGGCTTCAGGAGGTACACCGATAAACTCATCTTT.

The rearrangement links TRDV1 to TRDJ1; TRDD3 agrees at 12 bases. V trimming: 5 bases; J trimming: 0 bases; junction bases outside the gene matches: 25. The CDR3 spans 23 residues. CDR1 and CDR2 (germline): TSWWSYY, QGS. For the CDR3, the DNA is TGTGCTCTTGGGTATTCCTACGATTACTGGGGGATACCGAATGGCTCGTACACCGATAAACTCATCTTT. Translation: CALGYSYDYWGIPNGSYTDKLIF.

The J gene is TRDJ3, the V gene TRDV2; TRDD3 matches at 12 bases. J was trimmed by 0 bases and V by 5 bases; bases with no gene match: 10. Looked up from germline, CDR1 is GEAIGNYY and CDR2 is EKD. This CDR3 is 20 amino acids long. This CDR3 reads CACALGDTPQSSWDTRQMFF. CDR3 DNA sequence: TGTGCCTGTGCACTGGGGGATACCCCTCAAAGCTCCTGGGACACCCGACAGATGTTTTTC.

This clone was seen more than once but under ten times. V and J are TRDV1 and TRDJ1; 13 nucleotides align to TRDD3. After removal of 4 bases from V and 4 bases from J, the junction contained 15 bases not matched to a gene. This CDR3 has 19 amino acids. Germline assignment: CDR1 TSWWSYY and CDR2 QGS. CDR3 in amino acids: CALGAKNHTGGYAYDKLIF. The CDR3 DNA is TGTGCTCTTGGGGCCAAAAACCATACTGGGGGATACGCGTACGATAAACTCATCTTT.

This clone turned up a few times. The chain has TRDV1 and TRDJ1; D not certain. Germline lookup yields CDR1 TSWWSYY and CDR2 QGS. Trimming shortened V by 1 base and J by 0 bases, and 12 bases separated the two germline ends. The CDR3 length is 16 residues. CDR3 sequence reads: CALGEPTTLNTDKLIF. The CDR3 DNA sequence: TGTGCTCTTGGGGAACCTACGACATTAAACACCGATAAACTCATCTTT.

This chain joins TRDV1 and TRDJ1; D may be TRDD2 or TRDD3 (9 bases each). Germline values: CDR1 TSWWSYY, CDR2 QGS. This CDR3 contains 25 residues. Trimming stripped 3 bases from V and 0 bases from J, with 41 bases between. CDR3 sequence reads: CALGDASDSPFLRWGIEGHTDKLIF. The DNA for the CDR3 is TGTGCTCTTGGGGACGCTAGTGATTCCCCCTTCCTACGATGGGGGATAGAGGGGCACACCGATAAACTCATCTTT.

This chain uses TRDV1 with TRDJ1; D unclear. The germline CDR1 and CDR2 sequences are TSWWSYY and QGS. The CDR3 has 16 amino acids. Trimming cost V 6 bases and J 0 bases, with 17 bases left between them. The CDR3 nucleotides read TGTGCTCTTGGCCCTTACGTTAGGGGTTACACCGATAAACTCATCTTT. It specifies CALGPYVRGYTDKLIF.

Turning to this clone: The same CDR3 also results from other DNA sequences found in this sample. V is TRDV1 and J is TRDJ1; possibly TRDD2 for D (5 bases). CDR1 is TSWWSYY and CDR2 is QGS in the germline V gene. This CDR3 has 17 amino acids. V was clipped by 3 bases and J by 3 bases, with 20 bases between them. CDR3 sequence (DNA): TGTGCTCTTGGGGATACGAAGTTCCTGCGTAGAGCCGATAAACTCATCTTT. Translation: CALGDTKFLRRADKLIF.

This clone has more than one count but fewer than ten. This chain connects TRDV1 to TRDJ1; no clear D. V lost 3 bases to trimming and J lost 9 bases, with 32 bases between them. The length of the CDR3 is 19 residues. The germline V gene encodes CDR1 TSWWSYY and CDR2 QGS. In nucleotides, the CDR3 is TGTGCTCTTGGGGACTTTGAACCGCTGGCCGCGGACGAAGGGGTGGAACTCATCTTT. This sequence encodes CALGDFEPLAADEGVELIF.

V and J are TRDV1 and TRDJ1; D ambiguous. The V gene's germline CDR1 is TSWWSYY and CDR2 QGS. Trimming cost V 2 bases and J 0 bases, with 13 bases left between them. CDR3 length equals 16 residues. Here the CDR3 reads CALGETISTYTDKLIF. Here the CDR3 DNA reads TGTGCTCTTGGGGAAACGATCTCCACGTACACCGATAAACTCATCTTT.

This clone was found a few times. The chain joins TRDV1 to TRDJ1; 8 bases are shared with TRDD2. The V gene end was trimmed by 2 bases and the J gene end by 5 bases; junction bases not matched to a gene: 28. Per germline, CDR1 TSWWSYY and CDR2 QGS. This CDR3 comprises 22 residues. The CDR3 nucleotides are TGTGCTCTTGGGGAATCCCTTCCCAACCTTTCTTCCTACCGATTCAGCAGGGATAAACTCATCTTT. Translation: CALGESLPNLSSYRFSRDKLIF.

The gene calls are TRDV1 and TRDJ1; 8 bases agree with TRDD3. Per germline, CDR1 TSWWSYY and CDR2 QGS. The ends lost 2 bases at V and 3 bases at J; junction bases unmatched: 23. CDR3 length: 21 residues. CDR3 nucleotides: TGTGCTCTTGGGGAATGTTCGGGGGATAAGAAAGGTGACCTCCGTGCCGATAAACTCATCTTT. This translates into CALGECSGDKKGDLRADKLIF.

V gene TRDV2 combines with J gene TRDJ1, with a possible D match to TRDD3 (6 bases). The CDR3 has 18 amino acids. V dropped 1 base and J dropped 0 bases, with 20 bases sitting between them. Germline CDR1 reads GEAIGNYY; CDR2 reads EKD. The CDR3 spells CACDTHKNWEEYTDKLIF. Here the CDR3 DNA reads TGTGCCTGTGACACACACAAAAACTGGGAGGAGTACACCGATAAACTCATCTTT.

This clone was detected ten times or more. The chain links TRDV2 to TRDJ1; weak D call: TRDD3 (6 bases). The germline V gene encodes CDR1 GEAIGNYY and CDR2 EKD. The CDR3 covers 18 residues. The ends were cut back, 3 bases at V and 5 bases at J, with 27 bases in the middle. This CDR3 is CACDLDGGGPPLSDKLIF. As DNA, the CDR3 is TGTGCCTGTGACCTCGATGGAGGGGGACCCCCCCTTTCGGATAAACTCATCTTT.

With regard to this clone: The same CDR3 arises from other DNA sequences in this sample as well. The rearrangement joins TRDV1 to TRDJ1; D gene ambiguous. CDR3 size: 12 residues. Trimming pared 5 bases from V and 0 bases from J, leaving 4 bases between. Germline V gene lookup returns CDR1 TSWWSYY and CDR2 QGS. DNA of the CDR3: TGTGCTCTTGGGAGTGACACCGATAAACTCATCTTT. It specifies CALGSDTDKLIF.

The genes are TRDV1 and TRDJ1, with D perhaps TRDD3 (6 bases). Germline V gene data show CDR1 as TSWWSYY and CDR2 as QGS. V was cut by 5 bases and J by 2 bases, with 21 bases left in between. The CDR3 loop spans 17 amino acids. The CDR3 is CALGKHEDTLSTDKLIF. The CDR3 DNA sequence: TGTGCTCTTGGGAAACACGAGGATACTCTATCGACCGATAAACTCATCTTT.

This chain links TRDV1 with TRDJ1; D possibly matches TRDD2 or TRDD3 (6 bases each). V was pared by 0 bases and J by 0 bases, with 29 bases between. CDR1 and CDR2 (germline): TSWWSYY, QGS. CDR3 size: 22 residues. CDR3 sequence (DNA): TGTGCTCTTGGGGAACTTTCCTTCCCTCACCACTGGGCCTCCTTATACACCGATAAACTCATCTTT. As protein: CALGELSFPHHWASLYTDKLIF.